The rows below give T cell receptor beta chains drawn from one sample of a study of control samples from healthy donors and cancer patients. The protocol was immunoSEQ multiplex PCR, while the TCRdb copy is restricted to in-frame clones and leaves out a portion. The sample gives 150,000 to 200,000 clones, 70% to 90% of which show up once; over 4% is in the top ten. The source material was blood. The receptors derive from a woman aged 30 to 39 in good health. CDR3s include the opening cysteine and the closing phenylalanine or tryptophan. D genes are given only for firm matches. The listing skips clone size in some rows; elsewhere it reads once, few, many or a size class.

DNA: TGTGCCAGCAGCTTAAATTTAGATTACGAGCAGTACTTC; CDR3: CASSLNLDYEQYF; D: .; J: TRBJ2-7; size: .; length: 13; V: TRBV7-9
DNA: TGTGCCAGCAGCCAAGATGGGAACTTAGCGGGGGGGGAGACCCAGTACTTC; CDR3: CASSQDGNLAGGETQYF; D: TRBD2; J: TRBJ2-5; size: .; length: 17; V: TRBV4-2
DNA: TGTGCCACCAGTGAGCCGGGGACAGGGGGCGACTATGGCTACACCTTC; CDR3: CATSEPGTGGDYGYTF; D: TRBD1; J: TRBJ1-2; size: .; length: 16; V: TRBV24-1
DNA: TGTGCCACCAGCACAAACAGGGGTCGGGCAGATACGCAGTATTTT; CDR3: CATSTNRGRADTQYF; D: TRBD1; J: TRBJ2-3; size: .; length: 15; V: TRBV15
DNA: TGTGCCAGCAGCTCGGATAGCCGCGAGCAGTACTTC; CDR3: CASSSDSREQYF; D: .; J: TRBJ2-7; size: .; length: 12; V: TRBV7-2
DNA: TGCAGCGTTGAAGACCTGGACGGGACAGCCTACTTCCATATATATGGCTACACCTTC; CDR3: CSVEDLDGTAYFHIYGYTF; D: TRBD1; J: TRBJ1-2; size: .; length: 19; V: TRBV29-1
DNA: TGTGCCAGCAGCTCAAGGGCGGGAGCGGGCGAGCAGTACTTC; CDR3: CASSSRAGAGEQYF; D: TRBD2; J: TRBJ2-7; size: .; length: 14; V: TRBV3-1/TRBV3-2
DNA: TGCGCCAGCAGCCCAGGGACAGGGGTCGCCAAAAACATTCAGTACTTC; CDR3: CASSPGTGVAKNIQYF; D: TRBD1; J: TRBJ2-4; size: .; length: 16; V: TRBV5-1
DNA: TGCGCCAGCAGCTTGGAACACAGCATGAACACTGAAGCTTTCTTT; CDR3: CASSLEHSMNTEAFF; D: .; J: TRBJ1-1; size: .; length: 15; V: TRBV5-1
DNA: TGTGCCAGCAGTTTAGAGCCTGTAGAGACCCAGTACTTC; CDR3: CASSLEPVETQYF; D: .; J: TRBJ2-5; size: few; length: 13; V: TRBV12-3/TRBV12-4
DNA: TGTGCCACCAGCACCGGACCAACAGATACGCAGTATTTT; CDR3: CATSTGPTDTQYF; D: .; J: TRBJ2-3; size: .; length: 13; V: TRBV15
DNA: TGTGCCAGCAGCTTAGCCCGGGGGTTGTCTGGAAACACCATATATTTT; CDR3: CASSLARGLSGNTIYF; D: .; J: TRBJ1-3; size: .; length: 16; V: TRBV11-2
DNA: TGTGCCAGCAGCGGGACCGATTACGAGCAGTACTTC; CDR3: CASSGTDYEQYF; D: .; J: TRBJ2-7; size: .; length: 12; V: TRBV5-4
DNA: TGTGCCAGTAGTACCTTAACATCCCTTGGCGACTCTGGGGCCAACGTCCTGACTTTC; CDR3: CASSTLTSLGDSGANVLTF; D: .; J: TRBJ2-6; size: .; length: 19; V: TRBV19
DNA: TGTGCCAGCAGCCGCGATGGCAGCCGCACTGAAGCTTTCTTT; CDR3: CASSRDGSRTEAFF; D: .; J: TRBJ1-1; size: .; length: 14; V: TRBV3-1/TRBV3-2
DNA: TGCGCCAGCAGCTTGTCAGGGGATAGCAATCAGCCCCAGCATTTT; CDR3: CASSLSGDSNQPQHF; D: .; J: TRBJ1-5; size: .; length: 15; V: TRBV5-1
DNA: TGCGCCAGCAGCCAGAGGACCGCCAAAAACGAGCAGTACTTC; CDR3: CASSQRTAKNEQYF; D: .; J: TRBJ2-7; size: .; length: 14; V: TRBV4-1
DNA: TGTGCCAGCTCACGTGCTAGCGGTGTCCAAGAGACCCAGTACTTC; CDR3: CASSRASGVQETQYF; D: TRBD2; J: TRBJ2-5; size: .; length: 15; V: TRBV18
DNA: TGTGCCAGCAGGACCGGGACAAACAACAATCAGCCCCAGCATTTT; CDR3: CASRTGTNNNQPQHF; D: .; J: TRBJ1-5; size: .; length: 15; V: TRBV2
DNA: TGTGCCAGCAGCCGGACTAGCGGGGGAGGGAATGAGCAGTTCTTC; CDR3: CASSRTSGGGNEQFF; D: TRBD2; J: TRBJ2-1; size: .; length: 15; V: TRBV5-4
DNA: TGTGCCAGCAGCTATACGGGCTACGAGCAGTACTTC; CDR3: CASSYTGYEQYF; D: .; J: TRBJ2-7; size: .; length: 12; V: TRBV7-2
DNA: TGTGCCAGCAGCTTGGCAACACTCAACACTGAAGCTTTCTTT; CDR3: CASSLATLNTEAFF; D: .; J: TRBJ1-1; size: .; length: 14; V: TRBV5-4
DNA: TGTGCCAGCATCACCGGGACAGGGACCTACGAGCAGTACTTC; CDR3: CASITGTGTYEQYF; D: TRBD1; J: TRBJ2-7; size: .; length: 14; V: TRBV28
DNA: TGTGCCAGCAGGTCGGGCAGGAGAACCTACGAGCAGTACTTC; CDR3: CASRSGRRTYEQYF; D: .; J: TRBJ2-7; size: .; length: 14; V: TRBV6-6
DNA: TGTGCCAGCAATGGGGGAGGGAGGCCTAATGAAAAACTGTTTTTT; CDR3: CASNGGGRPNEKLFF; D: .; J: TRBJ1-4; size: .; length: 15; V: TRBV28
DNA: TGTGCCAGCAGCGGGGGGGGTTCGCCTGAAGCTTTCTTT; CDR3: CASSGGGSPEAFF; D: .; J: TRBJ1-1; size: .; length: 13; V: TRBV9
DNA: TGCGCCAGCAGCCAACCCACCGGACTAGCGGGAGGCTATGGGAGCACAGATACGCAGTATTTT; CDR3: CASSQPTGLAGGYGSTDTQYF; D: TRBD2; J: TRBJ2-3; size: once; length: 21; V: TRBV4-1
DNA: TGCGCCAGCAGCCAAAGCACCCCCGACTGGGGGCGCGGGGAGCAGTTCTTC; CDR3: CASSQSTPDWGRGEQFF; D: .; J: TRBJ2-1; size: .; length: 17; V: TRBV4-1
DNA: TGTGCCAGTAGCAGACCGGGACAGGTGGACAATGAGCAGTTCTTC; CDR3: CASSRPGQVDNEQFF; D: TRBD1; J: TRBJ2-1; size: .; length: 15; V: TRBV19
DNA: TGTGCCAGCAGCGTAGATTTCCAAAACTATCAGCCCCAGCATTTT; CDR3: CASSVDFQNYQPQHF; D: .; J: TRBJ1-5; size: .; length: 15; V: TRBV9
DNA: TGTGCCAGCAGCCAAGATCGGGATACGCAGTATTTT; CDR3: CASSQDRDTQYF; D: .; J: TRBJ2-3; size: .; length: 12; V: TRBV4-2
DNA: TGTGCCAGTAGGAGAACCCCTACAGGGGGCGCAGAGACCCAGTACTTC; CDR3: CASRRTPTGGAETQYF; D: TRBD1; J: TRBJ2-5; size: .; length: 16; V: TRBV19
DNA: TGTGCCAGCAGTTACTCTGCCAGGGGTGGAGGCTACACCTTC; CDR3: CASSYSARGGGYTF; D: .; J: TRBJ1-2; size: once; length: 14; V: TRBV6-5
DNA: TGTGCCACCTCGAGGGGGGGAGACACCGGGGAGCTGTTTTTT; CDR3: CATSRGGDTGELFF; D: .; J: TRBJ2-2; size: .; length: 14; V: TRBV6-5
DNA: TGTGCCAGCACCAGACAGGGGGTCTCCTCTGGGGCCAACGTCCTGACTTTC; CDR3: CASTRQGVSSGANVLTF; D: TRBD1; J: TRBJ2-6; size: .; length: 17; V: TRBV2
DNA: TGTGCCAGCAGACTCAATAGCGGGTTGAACACCGGGGAGCTGTTTTTT; CDR3: CASRLNSGLNTGELFF; D: TRBD2; J: TRBJ2-2; size: .; length: 16; V: TRBV6-6
DNA: TGCAGCGTTCAAATAAGTGCAACTAATGAAAAACTGTTTTTT; CDR3: CSVQISATNEKLFF; D: .; J: TRBJ1-4; size: .; length: 14; V: TRBV29-1
DNA: TGTGCCAGCAGTTTGAGGGCTAGCGGGAGGTATTCCTACGAGCAGTACTTC; CDR3: CASSLRASGRYSYEQYF; D: TRBD2; J: TRBJ2-7; size: .; length: 17; V: TRBV27
DNA: TGTGCCAGCAGTTTATCGTTAATCCATGGAGCTTTCTTT; CDR3: CASSLSLIHGAFF; D: .; J: TRBJ1-1; size: .; length: 13; V: TRBV27
DNA: TGCAGCGTTGAAGAATCACAGGGCAACATTCAGTACTTC; CDR3: CSVEESQGNIQYF; D: .; J: TRBJ2-4; size: .; length: 13; V: TRBV29-1
DNA: TGCGCCAGCAGGTCGCAAAATGAGCAGTTCTTC; CDR3: CASRSQNEQFF; D: .; J: TRBJ2-1; size: .; length: 11; V: TRBV23-1
DNA: TGTGCCAGCAGTCCAGGACCCGGGGAGCTGTTTTTT; CDR3: CASSPGPGELFF; D: .; J: TRBJ2-2; size: .; length: 12; V: TRBV12-3/TRBV12-4
DNA: TGTGCCACCAGCCGGGACAGTGAGCCCGAGCAGTACTTC; CDR3: CATSRDSEPEQYF; D: TRBD1; J: TRBJ2-7; size: .; length: 13; V: TRBV24-1
DNA: TGTGCCAGCCGACCCGGGGCGGCGAACACCGGGGAGCTGTTTTTT; CDR3: CASRPGAANTGELFF; D: .; J: TRBJ2-2; size: .; length: 15; V: TRBV6-5
DNA: TGTGCCAGTAGTCCAGGGGGCACAGATACGCAGTATTTT; CDR3: CASSPGGTDTQYF; D: .; J: TRBJ2-3; size: .; length: 13; V: TRBV19
DNA: TGTGCCAGCTCACCGGGTGGGTTAGCTGCAGATACGCAGTATTTT; CDR3: CASSPGGLAADTQYF; D: .; J: TRBJ2-3; size: .; length: 15; V: TRBV18
DNA: TGTGCCAGCAGCCAGGGGGCAGGCGAGCAGTTCTTC; CDR3: CASSQGAGEQFF; D: TRBD1; J: TRBJ2-1; size: .; length: 12; V: TRBV6-4
DNA: TGTGCCAGCAGCTTTCTACCGGGACAGGGGTCCTACGAGCAGTACTTC; CDR3: CASSFLPGQGSYEQYF; D: TRBD1; J: TRBJ2-7; size: few; length: 16; V: TRBV7-8
DNA: TGCGCCAGCAGTGGGGTTTCCACCGGGGAGCTGTTTTTT; CDR3: CASSGVSTGELFF; D: .; J: TRBJ2-2; size: .; length: 13; V: TRBV10-1
DNA: TGTGCCATCAGCCCCGCGACTGATTCCGGAGATACGCAGTATTTT; CDR3: CAISPATDSGDTQYF; D: .; J: TRBJ2-3; size: .; length: 15; V: TRBV10-3
DNA: TGTGCCACCAGCCCTAGCGGGAGAGAGACCCAGTACTTC; CDR3: CATSPSGRETQYF; D: TRBD2; J: TRBJ2-5; size: .; length: 13; V: TRBV15
DNA: TGCGCCAGCAGCTTGACCAGGTACAATGAGCAGTTCTTC; CDR3: CASSLTRYNEQFF; D: .; J: TRBJ2-1; size: .; length: 13; V: TRBV5-1
DNA: TGCAGCGTTGACAGGGGAGCGGGCTACGAGCAGTACTTC; CDR3: CSVDRGAGYEQYF; D: .; J: TRBJ2-7; size: .; length: 13; V: TRBV29-1
DNA: TGCGCCAGCAGCCGGGGCGGGGTTGAACAAGAGACCCAGTACTTC; CDR3: CASSRGGVEQETQYF; D: .; J: TRBJ2-5; size: .; length: 15; V: TRBV4-1
DNA: TGTGCCAGCAGCCAAGTTGGGCCGGGGGCAACTGAAGCTTTCTTT; CDR3: CASSQVGPGATEAFF; D: .; J: TRBJ1-1; size: .; length: 15; V: TRBV3-1/TRBV3-2
DNA: TGTGCCAGCAGCTTAGGCCAGGAAGCTTTCTTT; CDR3: CASSLGQEAFF; D: .; J: TRBJ1-1; size: .; length: 11; V: TRBV7-8
DNA: TGTGCCAGCAGCATGCCCACCGGACTAGCGGGGGGTAAGTCAGATACGCAGTATTTT; CDR3: CASSMPTGLAGGKSDTQYF; D: .; J: TRBJ2-3; size: .; length: 19; V: TRBV21-1
DNA: TGTGCCAGCAGCACATCGGGGGTTTTGCAGCCCCAGCATTTT; CDR3: CASSTSGVLQPQHF; D: .; J: TRBJ1-5; size: .; length: 14; V: TRBV6-5
DNA: TGTGCCAGCAGCTTAGGGGGCGGGGGCCTTTCCTACGAGCAGTACTTC; CDR3: CASSLGGGGLSYEQYF; D: .; J: TRBJ2-7; size: few; length: 16; V: TRBV7-9
DNA: TGTGCCAGCAGGGCCCTGACAGGGCCCGGGGAGCTGTTTTTT; CDR3: CASRALTGPGELFF; D: TRBD1; J: TRBJ2-2; size: .; length: 14; V: TRBV2